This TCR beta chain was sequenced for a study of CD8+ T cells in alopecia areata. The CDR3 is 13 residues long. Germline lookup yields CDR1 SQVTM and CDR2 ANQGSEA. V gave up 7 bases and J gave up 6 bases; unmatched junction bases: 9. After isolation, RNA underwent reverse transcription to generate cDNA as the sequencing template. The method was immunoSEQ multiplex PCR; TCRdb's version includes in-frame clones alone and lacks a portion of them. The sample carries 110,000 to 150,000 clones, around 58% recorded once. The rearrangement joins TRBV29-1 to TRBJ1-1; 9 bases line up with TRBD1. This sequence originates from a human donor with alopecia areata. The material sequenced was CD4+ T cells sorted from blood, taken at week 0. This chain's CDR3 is CSAERDREAEAFF. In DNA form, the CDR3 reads TGCAGCGCCGAGCGGGACAGGGAAGCTGAAGCTTTCTTT.